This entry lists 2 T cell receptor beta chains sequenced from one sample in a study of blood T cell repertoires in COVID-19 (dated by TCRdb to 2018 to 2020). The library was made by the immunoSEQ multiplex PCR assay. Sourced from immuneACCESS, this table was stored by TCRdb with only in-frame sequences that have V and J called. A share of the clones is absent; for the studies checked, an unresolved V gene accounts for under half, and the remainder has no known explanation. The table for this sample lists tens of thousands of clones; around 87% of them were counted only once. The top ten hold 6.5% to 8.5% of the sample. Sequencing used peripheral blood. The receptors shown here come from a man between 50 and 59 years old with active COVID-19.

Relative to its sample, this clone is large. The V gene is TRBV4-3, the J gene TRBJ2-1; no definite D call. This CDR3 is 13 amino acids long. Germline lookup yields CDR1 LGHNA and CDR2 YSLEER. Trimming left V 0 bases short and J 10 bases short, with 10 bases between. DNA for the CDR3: TGCGCCAGCAGCCAAGAACCTGAGCGCGAGCAGTTCTTC. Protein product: CASSQEPEREQFF.

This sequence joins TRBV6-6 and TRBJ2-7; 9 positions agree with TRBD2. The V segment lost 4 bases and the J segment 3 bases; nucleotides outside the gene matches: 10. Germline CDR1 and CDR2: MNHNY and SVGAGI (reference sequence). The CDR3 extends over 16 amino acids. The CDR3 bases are TGTGCCAGCAGTTTAAACCCGGGACTAGCTTACTACGAGCAGTACTTC. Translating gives CASSLNPGLAYYEQYF.